What follows is one T cell receptor (beta chain) and its context. Germline V lookup: CDR1 MNHEY, CDR2 SVGEGT. V trimming: 3 bases; J trimming: 3 bases; junction bases outside the gene matches: 1. This CDR3 spans 14 amino acids. This specimen comes from a study of blood T cell repertoires in COVID-19. Study context: Researchers got acute and convalescent COVID-19 samples from the United States, Italy and Spain. PBMCs, B-cell-depleted T cells, or T cells provided the cDNA or gDNA that made up the material.

In the original workflow: Estimates of nucleated cell counts were drawn from the amplification of reference gene primers. Generated by immunoSEQ multiplex PCR, the TCRdb table keeps only in-frame clones and is missing some. V, J and clone size are taken as reported in that table, and D and trimming were inferred from the DNA itself. The table lists more than 45,000 clones, 85% to 90% of them singletons. Sequencing was done on a sample of peripheral blood. The V call is TRBV6-2 or TRBV6-3, the J call TRBJ2-1; 8 positions agree with TRBD2. The sequence was obtained from a man aged 55 to 70 with acute or convalescent COVID-19. CDR3 sequence (DNA): TGTGCCAGCAGTTATCGGGAGGGCTACAATGAGCAGTTCTTC. Its translation: CASSYREGYNEQFF.